Each of the 2 T cell receptor beta chains below was sequenced from the same sample in a study of shared clonotypes between healthy human individuals (dated by TCRdb to 2018 to 2020). The library was built by means of the immunoSEQ multiplex PCR assay. TCRdb stores this immuneACCESS table with in-frame sequences only. Part of the clones is absent; in the studies checked, under half of the shortfall reflects unresolved V genes, and no reason is known for the rest. The sample table contains under 1,900,000 clones; only one count was recorded for approximately 98.5% of them. 0.36% of the sample is held by the ten biggest clonotypes. Sequences were obtained from naive CD4+ T cells sorted from blood. Taken with the paper, the label for cell subset or site translates to: CD45RA+ positively selected. The receptors originated from a man aged 25 to 40 in good health.

V is TRBV7-9 and J is TRBJ2-1, with TRBD2 matching 8 bases. CDR1 is SEHNR and CDR2 is FQNEAQ in the germline V gene (reference sequence). There are 15 residues in the CDR3. J lost 7 bases, V lost 5 bases, and 10 bases had no gene match. The CDR3 bases are TGTGCCAGCAGCCCCGGAGGACTAGCTTTTAATGAGCAGTTCTTC. It encodes CASSPGGLAFNEQFF. The entire variable domain, with the rest obtained from reference TRBV7-9 and TRBJ2-1, is as follows: DTGVSQNPRHKITKRGQNVTFRCDPISEHNRLYWYRQTLGQGPEFLTYFQNEAQLEKSRLLSDRFSAERPKGSFSTLEIQRTEQGDSAMYLCASSPGGLAFNEQFFGPGTRLTVL.

The CDR3 DNA follows: TGTGCCAGCAGCTTAGTACCGAGAGTAGCCAAAAACATTCAGTACTTC. This sequence encodes CASSLVPRVAKNIQYF. The chain couples TRBV11-2 to TRBJ2-4; D remains ambiguous. CDR1 is SGHAT and CDR2 is FQNNGV in the germline V gene. The CDR3 sequence is 16 residues long. Trimming removed 1 base at V and 0 bases at J, with 10 bases between.